The clone carrying this T cell receptor beta chain was counted at least ten times. The antigen is undetermined. Preparation of TCR beta libraries was done by quantitative 5'-RACE with molecular barcodes. TCRdb re-called the 5' RACE reads through MiXCR, storing one row per CDR3 protein. Here the sample spans 150,000 to 200,000 distinct CDR3 sequences, about 9.9% being singletons. This entry is derived from a study of CD8 T cells in ankylosing spondylitis. Broader study findings: Reportedly, matched ankylosing spondylitis synovial fluid was significantly enriched for disease-linked clones. Blood of patients with ankylosing spondylitis appeared to be characterized by a TCR beta motif of 8 or 9 highly homologous variants.

V was pared by 1 base and J by 0 bases, with 9 bases of the junction left unmatched. The CDR3 sequence is 18 residues long. Germline V gene sequence: CDR1 SGHRS, CDR2 YFSETQ. Sequencing input: blood, either unsorted or a sorted T cell fraction (not recorded which). This chain links TRBV5-1 with TRBJ1-1; TRBD1 matches 10 bases. The clonotype originates from a male donor with ankylosing spondylitis or in good health (not recorded which). The CDR3 DNA is TGCGCCAGCAGCTTGACGACAGGGGGCCGGCGGATGAACACTGAAGCTTTCTTT. The encoded protein is CASSLTTGGRRMNTEAFF. The whole variable domain, filled in from reference TRBV5-1 and TRBJ1-1, reads KAGVTQTPRYLIKTRGQQVTLSCSPISGHRSVSWYQQTPGQGLQFLFEYFSETQRNKGNFPGRFSGRQFSNSRSEMNVSTLELGDSALYLCASSLTTGGRRMNTEAFFGQGTRLTVV.